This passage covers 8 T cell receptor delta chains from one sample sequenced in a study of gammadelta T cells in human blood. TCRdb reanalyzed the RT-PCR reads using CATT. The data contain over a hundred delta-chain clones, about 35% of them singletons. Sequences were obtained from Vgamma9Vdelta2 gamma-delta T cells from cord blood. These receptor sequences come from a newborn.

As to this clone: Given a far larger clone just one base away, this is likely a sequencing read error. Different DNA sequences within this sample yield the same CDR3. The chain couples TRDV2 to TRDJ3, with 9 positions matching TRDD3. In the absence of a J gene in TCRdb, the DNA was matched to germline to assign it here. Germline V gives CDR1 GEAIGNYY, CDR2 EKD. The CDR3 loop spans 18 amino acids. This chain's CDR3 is CACDTYWGSSWDTRQMFF. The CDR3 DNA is TGTGCCTGTGACACCTACTGGGGGAGCTCCTGGGACACCAGACAGATGTTTTTC.

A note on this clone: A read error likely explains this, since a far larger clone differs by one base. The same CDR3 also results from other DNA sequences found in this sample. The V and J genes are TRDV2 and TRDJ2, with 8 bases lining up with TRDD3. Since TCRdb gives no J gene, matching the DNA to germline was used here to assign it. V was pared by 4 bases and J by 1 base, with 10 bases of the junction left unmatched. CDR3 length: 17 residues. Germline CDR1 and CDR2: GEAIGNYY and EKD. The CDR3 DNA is TGTGCCTGTGATGTACTAGGGGATACTCTTTTGACAGCACAACTCTTCTTT. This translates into CACDVLGDTLLTAQLFF.

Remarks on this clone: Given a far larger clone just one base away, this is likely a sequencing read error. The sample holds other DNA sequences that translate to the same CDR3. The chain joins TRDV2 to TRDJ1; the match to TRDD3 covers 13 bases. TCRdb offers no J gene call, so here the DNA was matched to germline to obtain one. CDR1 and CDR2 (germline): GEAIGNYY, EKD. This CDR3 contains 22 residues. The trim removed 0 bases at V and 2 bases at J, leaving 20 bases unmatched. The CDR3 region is CACDTSRHRQLLGDTGTDKLIF. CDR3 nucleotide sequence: TGTGCCTGTGACACCAGCCGGCATCGACAACTACTGGGGGATACGGGGACCGATAAACTCATCTTT.

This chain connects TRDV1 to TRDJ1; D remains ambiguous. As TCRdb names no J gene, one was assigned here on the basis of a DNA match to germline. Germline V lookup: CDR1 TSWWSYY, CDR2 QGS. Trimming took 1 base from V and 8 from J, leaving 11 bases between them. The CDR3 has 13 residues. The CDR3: CALGERTAGKLIF. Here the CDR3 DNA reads TGTGCTCTTGGGGAACGCACCGCAGGAAAACTCATCTTT.

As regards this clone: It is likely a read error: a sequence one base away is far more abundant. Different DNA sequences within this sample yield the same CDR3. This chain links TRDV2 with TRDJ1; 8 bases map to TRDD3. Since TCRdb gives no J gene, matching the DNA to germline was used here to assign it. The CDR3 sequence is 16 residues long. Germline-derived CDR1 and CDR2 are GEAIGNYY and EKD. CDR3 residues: CACDVLGAQYTDKLIF. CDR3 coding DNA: TGTGCGTGTGACGTACTGGGGGCCCAGTACACCGATAAACTCATCTTT.

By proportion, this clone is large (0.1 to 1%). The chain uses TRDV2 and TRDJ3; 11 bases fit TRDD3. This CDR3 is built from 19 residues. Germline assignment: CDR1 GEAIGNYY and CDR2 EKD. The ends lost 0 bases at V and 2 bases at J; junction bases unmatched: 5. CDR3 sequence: CACDTLLGDMTWDTRQMFF. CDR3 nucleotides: TGTGCCTGTGACACCTTACTGGGGGATATGACCTGGGACACCCGACAGATGTTTTTC.

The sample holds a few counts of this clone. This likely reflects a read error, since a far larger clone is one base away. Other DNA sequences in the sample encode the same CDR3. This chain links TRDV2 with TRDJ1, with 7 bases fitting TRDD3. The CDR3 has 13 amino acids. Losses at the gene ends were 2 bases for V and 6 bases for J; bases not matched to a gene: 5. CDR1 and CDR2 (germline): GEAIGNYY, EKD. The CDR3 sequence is CACDMPGGYKLIF. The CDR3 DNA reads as TGTGCCTGTGACATGCCTGGGGGTTATAAACTCATCTTT.

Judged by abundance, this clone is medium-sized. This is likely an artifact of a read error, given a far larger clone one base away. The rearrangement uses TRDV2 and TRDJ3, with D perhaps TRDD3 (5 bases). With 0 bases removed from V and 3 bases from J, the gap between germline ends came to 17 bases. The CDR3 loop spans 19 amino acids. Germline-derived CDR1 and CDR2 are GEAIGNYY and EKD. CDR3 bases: TGTGCCTGTGACACCGTTGGTGGGGACAGGGTCTGGGACACCCGACAGATGTTTTTC. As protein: CACDTVGGDRVWDTRQMFF.